The rows below give T cell receptor beta chains drawn from one sample of a study of monozygotic twins with cystic fibrosis. The table came from immunoSEQ multiplex PCR; TCRdb's copy has only in-frame clones and leaves some out. The repertoire has roughly 25,000 clones, roughly 97% of them found once; the top ten carry under 3%. The specimen was blood. The receptors here all came from a girl between 2 and 10 years old with cystic fibrosis. Each CDR3 is given with its conserved first and last residue. D genes are given only for firm matches. Not every row has a clone size; where given, it reads once, few, many or a size class.

TRBJ2-7	14	TRBD1	.	TRBV29-1	CSLKTQGRVYEQYF	TGCAGCTTAAAGACACAGGGGCGGGTCTACGAGCAGTACTTC
TRBJ2-7	15	TRBD1	.	TRBV27	CASTQLAGGAGEQYF	TGTGCCAGCACCCAACTGGCAGGGGGCGCCGGGGAGCAGTACTTC
TRBJ2-3	17	.	.	TRBV7-2	CASSLKTPGWSTDTQYF	TGTGCCAGCAGCTTAAAAACACCGGGGTGGAGCACAGATACGCAGTATTTT
TRBJ2-5	15	.	.	TRBV5-5	CASSSPEATAETQYF	TGTGCCAGCAGCTCCCCTGAGGCCACAGCGGAGACCCAGTACTTC
TRBJ2-3	13	.	.	TRBV6-4	CASSDGTIDTQYF	TGTGCCAGCAGTGACGGGACGATAGATACGCAGTATTTT
TRBJ2-7	15	TRBD1	.	TRBV2	CASRARDSLSYEQYF	TGTGCCAGCAGAGCCAGGGACAGCTTAAGCTACGAGCAGTACTTC
TRBJ2-7	15	TRBD2	.	TRBV28	CASSLSASGRSEQYF	TGTGCCAGCAGTTTATCGGCTAGCGGGAGGTCCGAGCAGTACTTC
TRBJ1-1	16	TRBD1	.	TRBV7-9	CASSRSVLTGDTEAFF	TGTGCCAGCAGCCGGTCCGTTTTGACAGGGGACACTGAAGCTTTCTTT
TRBJ2-7	10	TRBD2	.	TRBV20-1	CSASQRERDF	TGCAGTGCTAGTCAGCGGGAGCGGGACTTC
TRBJ2-5	13	.	.	TRBV11-3	CASSLSVLETQYF	TGTGCCAGCAGCTTATCAGTTCTCGAGACCCAGTACTTC
TRBJ2-2	15	.	.	TRBV5-1	CASSLNTGYAGELFF	TGCGCCAGCAGCTTGAATACAGGGTACGCCGGGGAGCTGTTTTTT
TRBJ2-7	13	.	.	TRBV7-9	CASSPPALYEQYF	TGTGCCAGCAGCCCCCCGGCTCTCTACGAGCAGTACTTC
TRBJ1-2	12	.	.	TRBV27	CASSPDIGGYTF	TGTGCCAGCAGCCCCGACATTGGTGGCTACACCTTC
TRBJ1-2	12	TRBD1	.	TRBV6-1	CASLRQGHGYTF	TGTGCCAGCCTGCGACAGGGCCATGGCTACACCTTC
TRBJ2-7	14	TRBD2	.	TRBV30	CAWSGGGRGYEQYF	TGTGCCTGGAGTGGCGGCGGGAGGGGCTACGAGCAGTACTTC
TRBJ2-1	14	TRBD2	.	TRBV19	CACRSSGTYNEQFF	TGTGCCTGTAGGTCCAGCGGGACGTACAATGAGCAGTTCTTC
TRBJ1-5	16	TRBD1	.	TRBV18	CASSTSQGASNQPQHF	TGTGCCAGCTCAACCTCACAGGGGGCTAGCAATCAGCCCCAGCATTTT
TRBJ1-2	12	.	.	TRBV7-9	CASSFPNYGYTF	TGTGCCAGCAGCTTTCCTAACTATGGCTACACCTTC
TRBJ2-7	13	.	.	TRBV6-1	CASSPHLVHEQYF	TGTGCCAGCAGCCCTCACCTAGTCCACGAGCAGTACTTC
TRBJ2-7	15	.	once	TRBV6-1	CASSEKDEQAYEQYF	TGTGCCAGCAGTGAAAAGGACGAGCAGGCCTACGAGCAGTACTTC
TRBJ2-7	15	TRBD2	.	TRBV2	CASSGGTSGSYEQYF	TGTGCCAGCAGTGGTGGGACTAGCGGCAGCTACGAGCAGTACTTC
TRBJ2-2	16	.	.	TRBV9	CASSLRPSENTGELFF	TGTGCCAGTAGCCTTAGGCCTAGCGAGAACACCGGGGAGCTGTTTTTT
TRBJ2-3	16	TRBD2	.	TRBV9	CASSVLSGRATDTQYF	TGTGCCAGCAGCGTCCTCAGCGGGAGGGCCACAGATACGCAGTATTTT
TRBJ1-5	15	.	.	TRBV5-1	CASSLAGDHGQPQHF	TGCGCCAGCAGCTTGGCCGGGGATCACGGTCAGCCCCAGCATTTT
TRBJ2-7	11	.	.	TRBV28	CASPKGGEQYF	TGTGCCAGCCCGAAGGGGGGCGAGCAGTACTTC
TRBJ2-3	14	.	.	TRBV6-4	CASSDVPFSGTQYF	TGTGCCAGCAGTGACGTTCCTTTTAGCGGCACGCAGTATTTT
TRBJ2-7	12	TRBD2	.	TRBV7-3	CASGTGGSEQYF	TGTGCCAGCGGGACGGGAGGTAGCGAGCAGTACTTC
TRBJ2-7	11	.	.	TRBV29-1	CSVGRAYEQYF	TGCAGCGTGGGCAGGGCCTACGAGCAGTACTTC
TRBJ1-3	16	.	.	TRBV4-2	CASSQEPGLSGNTIYF	TGTGCCAGCAGCCAAGAACCGGGCCTCTCTGGAAACACCATATATTTT
TRBJ2-3	14	.	.	TRBV7-3	CASSPWGTTDTQYF	TGTGCCAGCAGCCCCTGGGGCACGACAGATACGCAGTATTTT
TRBJ2-2	16	.	.	TRBV28	CASSFERRANTGELFF	TGTGCCAGCAGTTTCGAGAGGAGAGCAAACACCGGGGAGCTGTTTTTT
TRBJ1-4	12	.	once	TRBV19	CAGGVHGEKLFF	TGTGCCGGCGGGGTCCACGGTGAAAAACTGTTTTTT
TRBJ1-2	15	.	.	TRBV6-5	CASSYVGAPNYGYTF	TGTGCCAGCAGTTATGTGGGGGCACCTAACTATGGCTACACCTTC
TRBJ2-3	15	TRBD1	.	TRBV11-1	CASSRSGTGGDTQYF	TGTGCCAGCAGCCGTTCCGGGACAGGGGGAGATACGCAGTATTTT
TRBJ1-3	15	.	once	TRBV28	CASSPAGLSGNTIYF	TGTGCCAGCAGTCCGGCCGGGCTCTCTGGAAACACCATATATTTT
TRBJ1-2	12	.	.	TRBV27	CASGWDNYGYTF	TGTGCCAGCGGTTGGGATAACTATGGCTACACCTTC
TRBJ2-3	10	.	.	TRBV20-1	CSAPGDTQYF	TGCAGTGCCCCGGGAGATACGCAGTATTTT
TRBJ1-5	14	.	.	TRBV19	CASSIKEGYQPQHF	TGTGCCAGTAGTATAAAGGAGGGCTATCAGCCCCAGCATTTT
TRBJ1-3	14	.	.	TRBV19	CASRDVDSGNTIYF	TGTGCCAGCAGGGATGTCGACTCTGGAAACACCATATATTTT
TRBJ2-1	11	.	.	TRBV10-3	CAISGGDEQFF	TGTGCCATCAGTGGGGGGGATGAGCAGTTCTTC
TRBJ2-2	15	.	.	TRBV27	CASSSWVSQGGELFF	TGTGCCAGCAGTTCCTGGGTTAGCCAAGGCGGGGAGCTGTTTTTT
TRBJ2-1	12	.	.	TRBV5-8	CASSPGRYEQFF	TGTGCCAGCAGTCCGGGACGCTATGAGCAGTTCTTC
TRBJ2-1	15	TRBD2	.	TRBV5-1	CASSLGYISGRASFF	TGCGCCAGCAGCTTGGGTTACATTAGCGGGAGGGCCTCCTTCTTC
TRBJ2-5	19	TRBD2	.	TRBV19	CASSPELTSGRRGVETQYF	TGTGCCAGTAGTCCGGAATTGACTAGCGGGAGAAGGGGGGTAGAGACCCAGTACTTC
TRBJ2-7	13	.	.	TRBV9	CASSPWRSYEQYF	TGTGCCAGCAGCCCCTGGCGCTCCTACGAGCAGTACTTC
TRBJ1-4	14	.	once	TRBV5-1	CASSLSTTNEKLFF	TGCGCCAGCAGCTTAAGTACAACTAATGAAAAACTGTTTTTT
TRBJ1-2	14	.	.	TRBV7-2	CASSLVAEVYGYTF	TGTGCCAGCAGCTTAGTCGCCGAGGTCTATGGCTACACCTTC
TRBJ2-7	15	.	.	TRBV5-5	CASSSRPGLSYEQYF	TGTGCCAGCAGCTCGAGACCGGGTTTATCCTACGAGCAGTACTTC
TRBJ2-1	16	.	.	TRBV5-4	CASSLAGRRPDDEQFF	TGTGCCAGCAGCTTGGCGGGGCGGAGACCCGACGATGAGCAGTTCTTC
TRBJ2-4	13	.	.	TRBV9	CASSVGAKNIQYF	TGTGCCAGCAGCGTAGGGGCCAAAAACATTCAGTACTTC
TRBJ2-1	14	TRBD1	.	TRBV11-1	CASSLIKGAREQFF	TGTGCCAGCAGCTTAATCAAGGGGGCGCGGGAGCAGTTCTTC
TRBJ2-2	14	.	.	TRBV6-5	CARFQGGNTGELFF	TGTGCCCGGTTTCAGGGGGGCAACACCGGGGAGCTGTTTTTT
TRBJ2-7	15	TRBD2	.	TRBV28	CASSLTSGGLYEQYF	TGTGCCAGCAGTCTCACTAGCGGGGGTCTATACGAGCAGTACTTC
TRBJ1-2	12	.	.	TRBV6-1	CASSWEGYGYTF	TGTGCCAGCAGCTGGGAGGGCTATGGCTACACCTTC
TRBJ2-5	14	TRBD2	.	TRBV15	CATSPAGGPETQYF	TGTGCCACCAGCCCGGCGGGAGGGCCAGAGACCCAGTACTTC